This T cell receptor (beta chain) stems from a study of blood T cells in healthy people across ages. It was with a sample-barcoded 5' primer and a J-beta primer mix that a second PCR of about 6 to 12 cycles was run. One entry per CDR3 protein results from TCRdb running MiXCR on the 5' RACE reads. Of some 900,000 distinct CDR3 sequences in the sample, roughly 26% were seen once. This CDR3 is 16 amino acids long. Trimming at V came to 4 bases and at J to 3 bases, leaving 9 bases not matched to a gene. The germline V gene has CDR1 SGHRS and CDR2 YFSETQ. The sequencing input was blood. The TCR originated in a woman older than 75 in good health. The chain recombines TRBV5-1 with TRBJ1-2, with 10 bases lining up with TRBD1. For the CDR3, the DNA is TGCGCCAGCAGCGTATTTACCGGGACAGGGGACTATGGCTACACCTTC. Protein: CASSVFTGTGDYGYTF. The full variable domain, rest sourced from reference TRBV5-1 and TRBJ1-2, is KAGVTQTPRYLIKTRGQQVTLSCSPISGHRSVSWYQQTPGQGLQFLFEYFSETQRNKGNFPGRFSGRQFSNSRSEMNVSTLELGDSALYLCASSVFTGTGDYGYTFGSGTRLTVV.